The 4 T cell receptor beta chains in this list originate from one sample, sequenced in a study of T cells in Graves' hyperthyroidism and ophthalmopathy. Amplified TCR beta CDR3 regions derived from RNA transcripts. With the HTBI primer set, the TCR CDR3 went through a first round of RT-PCR. One entry per CDR3 protein, called by TCRdb with MiXCR from the multiplex PCR reads. The data hold about 270,000 distinct CDR3 sequences, with around 22% observed a single time. Sequenced material: blood. Receptor source: a man aged 30 to 45 with Graves' ophthalmopathy.

This clonotype turned up a few times. V gene TRBV7-9 combines with J gene TRBJ1-2; the D gene is possibly TRBD1 (5 bases). The germline gives CDR1 SEHNR, CDR2 FQNEAQ (reference sequence). This CDR3 contains 14 residues. Trimming took off 5 bases at V and 7 bases at J, with 17 bases between the two ends. The CDR3 loop is CASSHQQAVAGYTF. The CDR3 DNA sequence: TGTGCCAGCAGCCACCAACAGGCGGTTGCTGGCTACACCTTC. The variable domain in full, completed from reference TRBV7-9 and TRBJ1-2, reads DTGVSQNPRHKITKRGQNVTFRCDPISEHNRLYWYRQTLGQGPEFLTYFQNEAQLEKSRLLSDRFSAERPKGSFSTLEIQRTEQGDSAMYLCASSHQQAVAGYTFGSGTRLTVV.

About this clonotype itself: This may arise from a read error, as a much more abundant clone is one base away. This rearrangement joins TRBV30 to TRBJ2-3, with D tentatively TRBD2 (6 bases). Trimming removed 7 bases from V and 0 bases from J, with 11 bases in between. Looked up from germline, CDR1 is GTSNPN and CDR2 is SVGIG (reference sequence). The CDR3 is made up of 13 amino acids. This CDR3 reads CAYDGGSTDTQYF. CDR3 DNA: TGTGCCTACGACGGGGGAAGCACAGATACGCAGTATTTT.

The chain links TRBV11-2 to TRBJ1-1, with TRBD1 identical over 10 bases. The germline V gene encodes CDR1 SGHAT and CDR2 FQNNGV. Trimming took 2 bases from V and 11 from J; bases not matched to a gene: 8. The CDR3 consists of 14 residues. CDR3: CASSLTRDRGRAFF. In DNA, the CDR3 is TGTGCCAGCAGCTTAACTAGGGACAGGGGACGGGCTTTCTTT.

In its sample, this clonotype was seen many times. The J gene is TRBJ2-1, the V gene TRBV3-1; D remains unclear. The CDR3 consists of 13 residues. In germline, CDR1 is LGHDT, CDR2 YNNKEL (reference sequence). V was cut by 2 bases and J by 9 bases, with 11 bases left in between. CDR3: CASSQTPRTEQFF. In DNA form, the CDR3 reads TGTGCCAGCAGCCAAACTCCGCGGACTGAGCAGTTCTTC.